A single sample gave rise to the 17 T cell receptor beta chains below, sequenced in a study of identical twins. TCRdb re-called the 5' RACE reads through MiXCR, storing one row per CDR3 protein. The data hold under 900,000 distinct CDR3 sequences, with 15% to 20% observed a single time. This sample also belongs to another study, concerning T cells expressing NK-cell markers.

The sequenced material came from PBMCs. These receptors originate from a woman between 18 and 30 years old in good health.

The chain employs TRBV30 and TRBJ2-7; D is possibly TRBD1 (6 bases). CDR1 is GTSNPN and CDR2 is SVGIG in the germline V gene (reference sequence). The CDR3 sequence is 15 residues long. Trimming took 1 base from V and 2 from J, leaving 15 bases between them. CDR3 in DNA: TGTGCCTGGAGTGCCCAGCCCCAGGGGACCTACGAGCAGTACTTC. It yields the protein CAWSAQPQGTYEQYF. The full variable domain, rest sourced from reference TRBV30 and TRBJ2-7, is SQTIHQWPATLVQPVGSPLSLECTVEGTSNPNLYWYRQAAGRGLQLLFYSVGIGQISSEVPQNLSASRPQDRQFILSSKKLLLSDSGFYLCAWSAQPQGTYEQYFGPGTRLTVT.

V gene TRBV7-3 combines with J gene TRBJ2-5; D is possibly TRBD2 (7 bases). There are 14 residues in the CDR3. Per the germline V gene, CDR1 is SGHTA and CDR2 is FQGTGA. V lost 1 base to trimming and J lost 4 bases, with 10 bases between them. CDR3 nucleotides: TGTGCCAGCAGCTTAAACGCGGGGGCAGAGACCCAGTACTTC. This sequence encodes CASSLNAGAETQYF.

This clonotype was counted between two and nine times. V and J are TRBV7-2 and TRBJ2-4; D is ambiguous. The germline V gene has CDR1 SGHTA and CDR2 FQGNSA. Trimming removed 5 bases from V and 6 bases from J, with 17 bases in between. CDR3 length: 15 amino acids. This CDR3 reads CASSPVMGGVNIQYF. The CDR3 nucleotides read TGTGCCAGCAGCCCCGTAATGGGCGGAGTAAACATTCAGTACTTC.

This chain uses TRBV7-6 with TRBJ2-4, with D perhaps matching TRBD2 (6 bases). V gave up 1 base and J gave up 0 bases, with 10 bases separating them. The CDR3 sequence is 16 residues long. Germline values: CDR1 SGHVS, CDR2 FNYEAQ. For the CDR3, the DNA is TGTGCCAGCAGCTTAGGTCCGGGACTAGCCAAAAACATTCAGTACTTC. Its translation is CASSLGPGLAKNIQYF.

In its sample, this clonotype was seen a few times. The chain links TRBV9 to TRBJ1-1; D uncertain. Trimming left V 0 bases short and J 1 base short, with 4 bases between. CDR3 size: 13 residues. The germline V gene encodes CDR1 SGDLS and CDR2 YYNGEE. CDR3 DNA sequence: TGTGCCAGCAGCGTAGGAACGAACACTGAAGCTTTCTTT. Protein: CASSVGTNTEAFF.

This clonotype was seen many times. The V gene is TRBV24-1, the J gene TRBJ2-2; D remains unclear. Germline V gene data show CDR1 as KGHDR and CDR2 as SFDVKD. V shed 5 bases and J shed 1 base, with 4 bases lying between them. The CDR3 has 13 amino acids. CDR3 coding DNA: TGTGCCACCAGTGTCAGGAACACCGGGGAGCTGTTTTTT. Translating gives CATSVRNTGELFF.

This clonotype turned up a few times. The chain joins TRBV20-1 to TRBJ2-6; 10 bases match TRBD2. Germline V gene lookup returns CDR1 DFQATT and CDR2 SNEGSKA (reference sequence). V trimming: 0 bases; J trimming: 0 bases; junction bases outside the gene matches: 5. The CDR3 has 18 residues. The CDR3 region has the DNA TGCAGTGCTAGAGAACTAGCGGGGATAAGCTCTGGGGCCAACGTCCTGACTTTC. It codes for CSARELAGISSGANVLTF.

V and J are TRBV20-1 and TRBJ2-7, with D unclear. V was clipped by 2 bases and J by 0 bases, with 14 bases between them. CDR3 length: 15 amino acids. CDR1 is DFQATT, CDR2 SNEGSKA, per germline (reference sequence). Here the CDR3 reads CSARWSESASYEQYF. The DNA for the CDR3 is TGCAGTGCTAGATGGTCCGAGAGTGCCTCCTACGAGCAGTACTTC.

This clonotype has more than one count but fewer than ten. The chain couples TRBV7-8 to TRBJ2-7; D is unresolved. V shed 4 bases and J shed 2 bases, with 9 bases lying between them. The germline V gene encodes CDR1 SGHVS and CDR2 FQNEAQ. This CDR3 region has 13 residues. The CDR3 is CASSYSAPYEQYF. The CDR3 DNA follows: TGTGCCAGCAGCTACTCGGCGCCCTACGAGCAGTACTTC.

This clonotype was picked up many times. V usage is TRBV12-3 or TRBV12-4 and J usage is TRBJ2-6, with D perhaps TRBD1 (5 bases). The CDR3 sequence is 15 residues long. The ends were cut back, 3 bases at V and 0 bases at J, with 6 bases in the middle. CDR3 sequence: CASSFGHSGANVLTF. The CDR3 nucleotides are TGTGCCAGCAGTTTTGGACACTCTGGGGCCAACGTCCTGACTTTC.

In this sample, this clonotype turned up a few times. The chain joins TRBV29-1 to TRBJ2-7; D remains unclear. Germline assignment: CDR1 SQVTM and CDR2 ANQGSEA. Trimming took off 4 bases at V and 5 bases at J, with 15 bases between the two ends. This CDR3 is built from 13 residues. CDR3 DNA sequence: TGCAGCGTTGCGAGCCAGCGCCGGGACGAGCAGTACTTC. Its protein product is CSVASQRRDEQYF.

This clonotype was detected a few times. The V call is TRBV20-1, the J call TRBJ2-7; D is ambiguous. The CDR3 consists of 12 residues. Germline values: CDR1 DFQATT, CDR2 SNEGSKA (reference sequence). The ends were cut back, 6 bases at V and 3 bases at J, with 12 bases in the middle. The CDR3 region has the DNA TGCAGTGCAAAAGACCCCCTCTACGAGCAGTACTTC. Translating it yields CSAKDPLYEQYF.

This chain uses TRBV7-2 with TRBJ2-7, with TRBD1 identical over 9 bases. Germline loops: CDR1 SGHTA, CDR2 FQGNSA. The ends lost 4 bases at V and 1 base at J; junction bases unmatched: 5. This CDR3 region has 15 residues. This CDR3 is CASSSTTGGSYEQYF. The CDR3 DNA follows: TGTGCCAGCAGCTCCACGACAGGGGGATCCTACGAGCAGTACTTC.

Only a few counts were recorded for this clonotype. The rearrangement links TRBV5-1 to TRBJ2-7; TRBD2 is a possible D gene (6 bases). V dropped 2 bases and J dropped 5 bases, with 14 bases sitting between them. This CDR3 is 14 amino acids long. Germline lookup yields CDR1 SGHRS and CDR2 YFSETQ. CDR3 amino acids: CASSFGGRSDEQYF. The CDR3 DNA is TGCGCCAGCAGCTTTGGTGGGAGGAGCGACGAGCAGTACTTC. The whole variable domain, remainder taken from reference TRBV5-1 and TRBJ2-7, is KAGVTQTPRYLIKTRGQQVTLSCSPISGHRSVSWYQQTPGQGLQFLFEYFSETQRNKGNFPGRFSGRQFSNSRSEMNVSTLELGDSALYLCASSFGGRSDEQYFGPGTRLTVT.

The chain links TRBV11-3 to TRBJ2-1; D unclear. Germline lookup yields CDR1 SGHNT and CDR2 YENEEA. This CDR3 contains 15 residues. V lost 5 bases and J 7 bases, leaving 18 bases between the germline ends. DNA for the CDR3: TGTGCCAGCAGCCTAGGACCTCCCCACCCAAATGAGCAGTTCTTC. Amino acid sequence: CASSLGPPHPNEQFF.

The chain employs TRBV12-3 or TRBV12-4 and TRBJ1-1; a possible D gene is TRBD1 (5 bases). This CDR3 has 13 residues. Trimming left V 9 bases short and J 10 bases short, with 21 bases between. The CDR3 reads CASRIGDGRGAFF. As DNA, the CDR3 is TGTGCCAGTAGGATAGGAGACGGTAGGGGAGCTTTCTTT.

This chain uses TRBV12-3 or TRBV12-4 with TRBJ1-2, with D possibly TRBD1 on 5 matching bases. The CDR3 has 17 amino acids. Deletions cut 5 bases from V and 3 bases from J, with 22 bases between. The chain's CDR3 is CASSEGWLGTAYYGYTF. Here the CDR3 DNA reads TGTGCCAGCAGTGAGGGGTGGTTGGGCACAGCTTACTATGGCTACACCTTC.